The TCR beta chain described here comes from a study of CD8 T cells in ankylosing spondylitis. Libraries for TCR beta were made by quantitative 5'-RACE with molecular barcodes. From the 5' RACE reads, TCRdb called clonotypes with MiXCR, one entry per CDR3 protein. The sample has 90,000 to 100,000 distinct CDR3 sequences, roughly 8% seen once. This clonotype has ten or more counts. The TCR comes from a male donor with ankylosing spondylitis or in good health (not recorded which). Input material: blood, either unsorted or a sorted T cell fraction (not recorded which).

The CDR3 spells CSAMAADRGRYGYTF. The CDR3 region has the DNA TGCAGTGCTATGGCGGCGGACAGGGGGCGTTATGGCTACACCTTC. The chain uses TRBV20-1 and TRBJ1-2; 11 nucleotides line up with TRBD1. Germline V gene sequence: CDR1 DFQATT, CDR2 SNEGSKA (reference sequence). The CDR3 has 15 residues. Trimming removed 4 bases from V and 5 bases from J; junction bases left unmatched: 9.